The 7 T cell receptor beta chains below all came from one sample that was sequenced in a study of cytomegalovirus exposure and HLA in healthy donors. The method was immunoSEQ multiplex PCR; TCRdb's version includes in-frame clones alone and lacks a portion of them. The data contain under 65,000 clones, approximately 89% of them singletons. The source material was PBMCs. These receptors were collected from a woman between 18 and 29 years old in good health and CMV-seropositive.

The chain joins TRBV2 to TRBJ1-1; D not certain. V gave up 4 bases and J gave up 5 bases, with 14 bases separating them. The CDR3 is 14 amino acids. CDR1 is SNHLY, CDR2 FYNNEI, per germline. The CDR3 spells CASSAAGSGTEAFF. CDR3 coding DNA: TGTGCCAGCAGTGCTGCGGGCTCCGGAACTGAAGCTTTCTTT.

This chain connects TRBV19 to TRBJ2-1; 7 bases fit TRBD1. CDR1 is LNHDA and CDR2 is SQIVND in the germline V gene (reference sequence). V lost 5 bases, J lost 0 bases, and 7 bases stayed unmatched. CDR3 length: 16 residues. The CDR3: CASSFRQGSSYNEQFF. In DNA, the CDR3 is TGTGCCAGTAGTTTCCGACAGGGAAGCTCCTACAATGAGCAGTTCTTC.

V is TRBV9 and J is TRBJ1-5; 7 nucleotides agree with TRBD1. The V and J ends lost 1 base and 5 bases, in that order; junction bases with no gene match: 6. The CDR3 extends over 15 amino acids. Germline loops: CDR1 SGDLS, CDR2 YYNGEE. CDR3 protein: CASSVTGVVDQPQHF. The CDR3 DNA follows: TGTGCCAGCAGCGTAACAGGGGTGGTAGATCAGCCCCAGCATTTT.

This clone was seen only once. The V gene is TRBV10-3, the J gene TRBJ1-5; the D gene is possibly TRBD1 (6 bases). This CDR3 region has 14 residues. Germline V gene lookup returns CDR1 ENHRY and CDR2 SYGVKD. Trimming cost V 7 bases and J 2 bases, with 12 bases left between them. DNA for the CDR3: TGTGCCATCAAAGGGGCAGGGGGCAATCAGCCCCAGCATTTT. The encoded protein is CAIKGAGGNQPQHF.

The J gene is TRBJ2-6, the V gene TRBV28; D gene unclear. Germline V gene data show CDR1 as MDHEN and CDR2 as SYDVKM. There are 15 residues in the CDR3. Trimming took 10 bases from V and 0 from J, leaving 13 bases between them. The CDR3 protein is CATTDGSSGANVLTF. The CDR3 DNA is TGTGCCACTACTGACGGGTCCTCTGGGGCCAACGTCCTGACTTTC. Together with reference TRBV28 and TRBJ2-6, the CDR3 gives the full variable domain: DVKVTQSSRYLVKRTGEKVFLECVQDMDHENMFWYRQDPGLGLRLIYFSYDVKMKEKGDIPEGYSVSREKKERFSLILESASTNQTSMYLCATTDGSSGANVLTFGAGSRLTVL.

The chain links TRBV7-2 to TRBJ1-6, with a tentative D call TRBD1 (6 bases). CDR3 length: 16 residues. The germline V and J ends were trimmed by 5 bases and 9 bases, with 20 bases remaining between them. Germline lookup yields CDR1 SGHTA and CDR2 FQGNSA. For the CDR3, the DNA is TGTGCCAGCAGCGATACGGGGGGCGCGAGTAGTTCACCCCTCCACTTT. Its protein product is CASSDTGGASSSPLHF.

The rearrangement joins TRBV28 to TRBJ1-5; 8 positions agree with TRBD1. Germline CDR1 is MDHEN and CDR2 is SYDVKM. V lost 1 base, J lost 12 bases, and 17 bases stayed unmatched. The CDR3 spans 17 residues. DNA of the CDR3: TGTGCCAGCAGTTTATATGCGGACAGGGAAGGTATTAGAGGCCAGCATTTT. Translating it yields CASSLYADREGIRGQHF.